The rows below give T cell receptor beta chains drawn from one sample of a study of cytomegalovirus exposure and HLA in healthy donors. Method: immunoSEQ multiplex PCR; TCRdb's copy keeps in-frame clones and lacks some. Found here are 150,000 to 200,000 clones, around 80% of them singletons; the top ten hold more than 3%. Sequencing used PBMCs. The receptors stem from a woman between 55 and 75 years old in good health and CMV-seropositive. CDR3s include the opening cysteine and the closing phenylalanine or tryptophan. The D gene is left open where the match is weak. Clone sizes are given selectively: once, few, many, or a class where the clone is expanded.

V,J,size,D,CDR3,DNA
TRBV28,TRBJ2-2,NA,TRBD1,CASRPTGGATGELFF,TGTGCCAGCAGGCCGACAGGGGGCGCGACCGGGGAGCTGTTTTTT
TRBV6-5,TRBJ2-4,NA,TRBD2,CASRGLAAAKNSQYF,TGTGCCAGCAGAGGACTAGCGGCGGCCAAAAACAGTCAGTACTTC
TRBV5-6,TRBJ2-3,NA,TRBD2,CASGTSGDFLHTDTQYF,TGTGCCAGCGGGACTAGCGGGGACTTTCTACACACAGATACGCAGTATTTT
TRBV5-5,TRBJ2-5,NA,TRBD2,CASRVDGTRETQYF,TGTGCCAGCAGGGTTGACGGGACTAGAGAGACCCAGTACTTC
TRBV9,TRBJ1-5,NA,TRBD1,CASSGGTGPFSNQPQHF,TGTGCCAGCAGCGGGGGGACAGGGCCTTTTAGCAATCAGCCCCAGCATTTT
TRBV9,TRBJ2-1,NA,TRBD2,CASSVGVGRAGNEQFF,TGTGCCAGCAGCGTGGGGGTCGGGAGGGCCGGAAATGAGCAGTTCTTC
TRBV2,TRBJ2-7,NA,NA,CASSEVSWETYEQYF,TGTGCCAGCAGTGAAGTTTCTTGGGAGACCTACGAGCAGTACTTC
TRBV10-3,TRBJ2-3,NA,NA,CAISDGGTDTQYF,TGTGCCATCAGTGACGGAGGCACAGATACGCAGTATTTT
TRBV10-3,TRBJ2-5,NA,NA,CAISEFSLDFLRETQYF,TGTGCCATCAGTGAGTTTTCATTGGACTTCCTCCGAGAGACCCAGTACTTC
TRBV19,TRBJ1-1,once,NA,CASSTFAGTEAFF,TGTGCCAGTAGTACCTTCGCAGGGACTGAAGCTTTCTTT
TRBV9,TRBJ2-3,NA,TRBD2,CASSVRGAGGITDTQYF,TGTGCCAGCAGCGTCCGGGGGGCGGGGGGAATTACAGATACGCAGTATTTT
TRBV30,TRBJ1-6,NA,NA,CARAQGKSSPLHF,TGTGCCCGGGCCCAGGGTAAAAGTTCACCCCTCCACTTT
TRBV11-3,TRBJ1-2,NA,NA,CASSLDLMGGWYGYTF,TGTGCCAGCAGCTTAGATCTAATGGGAGGTTGGTATGGCTACACCTTC
TRBV6-5,TRBJ1-6,NA,NA,CASMRGIYNSPLHF,TGTGCCAGCATGAGGGGGATCTATAATTCACCCCTCCACTTT
TRBV6-5,TRBJ1-5,NA,NA,CASSERGSQPQHF,TGTGCCAGCAGTGAACGGGGAAGCCAGCCCCAGCATTTT